The entry below gives a single T cell receptor (beta chain) sequence along with its context. Trimming removed 1 base from V and 5 bases from J, with 10 bases in between. CDR1 SGHTA and CDR2 FQGTGA come from the germline V gene. The CDR3 runs 14 residues. The data are from a study of radiotherapy plus CTLA-4 blockade in lung cancer. Assay: immunoSEQ multiplex PCR; the TCRdb copy retains only in-frame clones and omits some. The table records more than 75,000 clones, about 78% of them present only once. This TCR derives from a human donor with non-small cell lung cancer that progressed on radiotherapy plus ipilimumab. The chain combines TRBV7-3 with TRBJ2-3; D possibly uses TRBD1 or TRBD2 (6 bases each). The sequencing used peripheral blood, collected from a patient treated with radiotherapy plus ipilimumab. DNA of the CDR3: TGTGCCAGCAGCTTAAGTGGAGGGGGAGATACGCAGTATTTT. Translation gives CASSLSGGGDTQYF.